The T cell receptor beta chain described here comes from a study of identical twins. MiXCR was run by TCRdb on the 5' RACE reads, yielding one entry per CDR3 protein. The data hold approximately 1.8 million distinct CDR3 sequences, with about 32% observed a single time. CDR1 is DFQATT and CDR2 is SNEGSKA in the germline V gene (reference sequence). V gave up 4 bases and J gave up 4 bases; unmatched junction bases: 5. CDR3 size: 13 residues. This clonotype showed up just a few times. Sequenced input: cord blood. V and J are TRBV20-1 and TRBJ1-1; 8 positions agree with TRBD1. The TCR sequence derives from a newborn girl in good health. The CDR3: CSATRTGGTEAFF. The CDR3 DNA reads as TGCAGTGCTACTCGTACAGGGGGCACTGAAGCTTTCTTT.